This is a list of T cell receptor beta chains from one sample in a study of regulatory T cells in long-lasting Graves disease. TCRdb reprocessed the multiplex PCR reads with MiXCR, giving one entry per CDR3 protein. The sample contains just over 600,000 distinct CDR3 sequences, 15% to 20% of which appear only once. This same sample was also part of a study on T cells in Graves' hyperthyroidism and ophthalmopathy.

This specimen was peripheral blood mononuclear cells (PBMCs), taken at new diagnosis, from a patient treated with antithyroid drugs. The receptors were sampled from a woman aged 25-40 years with Graves disease. Each CDR3 is given with its conserved first and last residue. The D gene is left open where the match is weak.

J gene,V gene,D gene,CDR3 protein
TRBJ2-7,TRBV5-1,TRBD2,CASSLDVLGGSWEQYF
TRBJ1-2,TRBV27,TRBD1,CASSSTSGGPGGYTF
TRBJ1-1,TRBV7-9,NA,CASSLAGTKTEAFF
TRBJ2-4,TRBV2,NA,CASLASYTAKNIQYF
TRBJ1-4,TRBV19,NA,CASSPQLATNEKLFF
TRBJ2-1,TRBV6-2/TRBV6-3,TRBD2,CASTPRGVLSYNEQFF
TRBJ2-7,TRBV29-1,NA,CSVESPVGSYEQYF
TRBJ1-2,TRBV6-9,NA,CASSYSAPGRANYGYTF
TRBJ1-4,TRBV6-4,NA,CASSDSSAGKERLFF
TRBJ2-7,TRBV20-1,NA,CSAGAYEQYF
TRBJ2-3,TRBV28,TRBD1,CASSRTGISTDTQYF
TRBJ2-7,TRBV9,NA,CASSVRGDSYEQYF
TRBJ1-6,TRBV3-1,NA,CASSPWQDNSPLHF
TRBJ2-1,TRBV3-1,NA,CASSQGRISSYNEQFF
TRBJ2-6,TRBV19,TRBD1,CASSIVQGSGANVLTF
TRBJ2-3,TRBV9,TRBD2,CASSSGRAGDTDTQYF
TRBJ1-2,TRBV20-1,NA,CSARDEAGSEGYTF
TRBJ2-7,TRBV6-9,NA,CASSYDSGSYEQYF
TRBJ1-1,TRBV6-1,NA,CASRRQVLNTEAFF
TRBJ2-5,TRBV28,NA,CASSLSFVGRQQETQYF
TRBJ2-1,TRBV19,NA,CASRAETGGYNEQFF
TRBJ2-5,TRBV6-5,NA,CASSYTLGGEHTPETQYF
TRBJ2-3,TRBV20-1,TRBD2,CSAMGGGAGTDTQYF
TRBJ2-4,TRBV6-1,TRBD1,CASSLQGRENIQYF
TRBJ1-5,TRBV30,NA,CAFSTAGDQPQHF
TRBJ2-5,TRBV5-4,TRBD2,CASSLDGLAGGGETQYF
TRBJ2-1,TRBV7-8,TRBD2,CASSSRLATYNEQFF
TRBJ2-7,TRBV6-2/TRBV6-3,NA,CVSSGPHEQYF
TRBJ2-1,TRBV6-7,NA,CASSYSRTWSEQFF
TRBJ1-1,TRBV7-9,NA,CASSLYEGFTEAFF
TRBJ1-1,TRBV5-4,NA,CASSPDVATEAFF
TRBJ2-3,TRBV29-1,NA,CSVLTDTQYF
TRBJ1-5,TRBV19,NA,CAIGGQGWNQPQHF
TRBJ2-7,TRBV2,NA,CASSQGLNEQYF
TRBJ2-1,TRBV6-2/TRBV6-3,TRBD2,CASSELAGANEQFF
TRBJ2-2,TRBV2,TRBD2,CASTLAGVNTGELFF
TRBJ2-5,TRBV20-1,NA,CSARDGNRDPQYF
TRBJ2-3,TRBV20-1,NA,CSAKSKGLNTDTQYF
TRBJ2-5,TRBV7-7,TRBD2,CASSPLGSGKETQYF
TRBJ2-3,TRBV14,TRBD2,CASSQLASGWDTQYF